This T cell receptor beta chain was profiled in a study of regulatory T cells in long-lasting Graves disease. General study results and limits: Persistent cases of Graves' showed reduced TCR diversity relative to newly diagnosed patients.

This clonotype has a count of ten or more. Its cognate antigen is unknown. The time point was: newly diagnosed GD, antithyroid drugs for less than 3 months. The TCR library was made from RNA extracted from PBMCs. This CDR3 spans 14 amino acids. Between the trimmed V and J ends, which lost 5 bases and 4 bases, there was a span of 14 bases. From germline, CDR1 is SEHNR and CDR2 FQNEAQ (reference sequence). Researchers made TCR beta libraries by using iRepertoire HTBI primers and running Arm-PCR on CDR3 regions. TCRdb reprocessed the multiplex PCR reads with MiXCR, giving one entry per CDR3 protein. The sample has a few hundred thousand distinct CDR3 sequences, 10% to 15% seen once; the top ten hold about 19%. This same sample was also taken into another study, of T cells in Graves' hyperthyroidism and ophthalmopathy.

The chain is built from TRBV7-9 and TRBJ1-2; D gene unclear. Sequenced material: peripheral blood mononuclear cells (PBMCs), taken at new diagnosis, from a patient treated with antithyroid drugs. This receptor was taken from a woman aged 18-29 years with Graves disease. The CDR3 spells CASSRDGSFYGYTF. The CDR3, as DNA: TGTGCCAGCAGCCGCGATGGATCTTTCTATGGCTACACCTTC.